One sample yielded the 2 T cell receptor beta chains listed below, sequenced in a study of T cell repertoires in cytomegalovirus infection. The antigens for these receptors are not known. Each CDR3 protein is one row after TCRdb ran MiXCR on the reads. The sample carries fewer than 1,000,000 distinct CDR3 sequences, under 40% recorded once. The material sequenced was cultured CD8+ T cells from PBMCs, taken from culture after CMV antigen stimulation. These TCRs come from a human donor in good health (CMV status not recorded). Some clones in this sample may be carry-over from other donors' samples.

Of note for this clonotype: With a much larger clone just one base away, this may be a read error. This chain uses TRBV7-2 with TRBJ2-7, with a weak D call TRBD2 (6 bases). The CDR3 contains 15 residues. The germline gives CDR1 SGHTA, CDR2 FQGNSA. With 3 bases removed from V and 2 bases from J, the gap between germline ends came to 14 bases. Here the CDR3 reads CASSFFAGKAYEQYF. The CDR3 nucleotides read TGTGCCAGCAGCTTTTTTGCGGGGAAGGCCTACGAGCAGTACTTC.

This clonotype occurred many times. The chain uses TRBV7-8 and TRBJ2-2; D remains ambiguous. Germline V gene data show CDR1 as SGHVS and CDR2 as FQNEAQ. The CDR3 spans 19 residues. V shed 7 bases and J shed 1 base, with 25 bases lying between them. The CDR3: CASTNFKLVGQMNTGELFF. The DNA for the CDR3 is TGTGCCAGCACCAATTTTAAGCTTGTTGGCCAGATGAACACCGGGGAGCTGTTTTTT.